These T cell receptor beta chains were read from a single sample in a study of CD8+ T cells in alopecia areata. The method was immunoSEQ multiplex PCR; TCRdb's version includes in-frame clones alone and lacks a portion of them. The data show 150,000 or so clones, 87% seen once. The sample in question was CD8+ T cells sorted from blood, obtained at week 0. The receptors were sampled from a human donor with alopecia areata. Both conserved end residues are trimmed from each CDR3. Each record gives: clone size, V gene, J gene, CDR3 protein. Clone size is given for some rows only: seen once, a few or many times, or a class if the clone is expanded.

abundance: NA
v_gene: TRBV6-5
j_gene: TRBJ2-7
CDR3aa: ASSYEGTAYEQY

abundance: once
v_gene: TRBV11-2
j_gene: TRBJ2-7
CDR3aa: ASSYPKTGYSYEQY

abundance: NA
v_gene: TRBV20-1
j_gene: TRBJ2-1
CDR3aa: SATAGDEQF

abundance: few
v_gene: TRBV29-1
j_gene: TRBJ2-7
CDR3aa: SVGQPLVEEQY

abundance: once
v_gene: TRBV30
j_gene: TRBJ2-3
CDR3aa: AWSIEGALGHTQY

abundance: NA
v_gene: TRBV9
j_gene: TRBJ2-5
CDR3aa: ASSPSLSETQY

abundance: once
v_gene: TRBV29-1
j_gene: TRBJ2-3
CDR3aa: SFEGGTSTDTQY

abundance: NA
v_gene: TRBV4-1
j_gene: TRBJ2-3
CDR3aa: ASSQEGGSTDTQY

abundance: NA
v_gene: TRBV9
j_gene: TRBJ2-7
CDR3aa: ASSGTSGSHEQY

abundance: NA
v_gene: TRBV11-3
j_gene: TRBJ2-2
CDR3aa: ASSPRGLAGASGELF

abundance: NA
v_gene: TRBV25-1
j_gene: TRBJ2-5
CDR3aa: ASSETPSQY

abundance: NA
v_gene: TRBV6-4
j_gene: TRBJ2-1
CDR3aa: ASSDRLENEQF

abundance: once
v_gene: TRBV7-9
j_gene: TRBJ2-5
CDR3aa: ASRTLGGSTHEETQY

abundance: NA
v_gene: TRBV5-4
j_gene: TRBJ2-7
CDR3aa: ASRTGTSGEQY

abundance: NA
v_gene: TRBV5-4
j_gene: TRBJ2-7
CDR3aa: ATQTGVSYEQY

abundance: NA
v_gene: TRBV7-9
j_gene: TRBJ1-2
CDR3aa: ASSLALSLRGTDGYT

abundance: NA
v_gene: TRBV5-1
j_gene: TRBJ2-7
CDR3aa: ASSLEERGLYEQY

abundance: NA
v_gene: TRBV9
j_gene: TRBJ2-3
CDR3aa: ASSVATGVLDTQY

abundance: NA
v_gene: TRBV11-3
j_gene: TRBJ2-2
CDR3aa: ASSLSVGKGNTGELF

abundance: NA
v_gene: TRBV7-6
j_gene: TRBJ1-1
CDR3aa: ASSRTGDTEAF

abundance: NA
v_gene: TRBV2
j_gene: TRBJ2-1
CDR3aa: ASSEARVKF

abundance: NA
v_gene: TRBV27
j_gene: TRBJ2-7
CDR3aa: ASSPGGYEQY

abundance: NA
v_gene: TRBV2
j_gene: TRBJ1-5
CDR3aa: ASSEGGLDYQPQH

abundance: NA
v_gene: TRBV7-3
j_gene: TRBJ1-1
CDR3aa: ASSPTGNTEAF

abundance: NA
v_gene: TRBV7-8
j_gene: TRBJ2-7
CDR3aa: ASSPTSGTSYEQY

abundance: NA
v_gene: TRBV5-6
j_gene: TRBJ2-2
CDR3aa: ASSMEGQGDWTGELF

abundance: once
v_gene: TRBV6-5
j_gene: TRBJ2-1
CDR3aa: ASVPWEGGNEQF

abundance: few
v_gene: TRBV7-9
j_gene: TRBJ2-3
CDR3aa: ASTTAWPTDTQY

abundance: NA
v_gene: TRBV27
j_gene: TRBJ2-7
CDR3aa: ASSPLGGGEQY

abundance: NA
v_gene: TRBV5-6
j_gene: TRBJ2-1
CDR3aa: ASSLELDSASEQF

abundance: NA
v_gene: TRBV21-1
j_gene: TRBJ2-5
CDR3aa: ASGGQETQY

abundance: NA
v_gene: TRBV7-9
j_gene: TRBJ2-3
CDR3aa: ASGDTSGSERDTQY

abundance: NA
v_gene: TRBV21-1
j_gene: TRBJ2-1
CDR3aa: ASSRLAGGYNEQF

abundance: NA
v_gene: TRBV7-8
j_gene: TRBJ2-7
CDR3aa: ASSLEGGPSYEQY

abundance: NA
v_gene: TRBV7-3
j_gene: TRBJ2-3
CDR3aa: ASSLRTSGSIDTQY

abundance: NA
v_gene: TRBV19
j_gene: TRBJ2-7
CDR3aa: ASSINGPYEQY

abundance: NA
v_gene: TRBV29-1
j_gene: TRBJ2-7
CDR3aa: SVVNYEQY

abundance: few
v_gene: TRBV29-1
j_gene: TRBJ2-7
CDR3aa: SAQGSSSYEQY

abundance: NA
v_gene: TRBV29-1
j_gene: TRBJ1-5
CDR3aa: SVEDGYSNQPQH

abundance: NA
v_gene: TRBV5-1
j_gene: TRBJ1-4
CDR3aa: ASSLEGGTNEKLF

abundance: NA
v_gene: TRBV29-1
j_gene: TRBJ2-1
CDR3aa: SVVEGQGVNEQF

abundance: NA
v_gene: TRBV6-1
j_gene: TRBJ1-1
CDR3aa: ASIPVGWFTEAF

abundance: NA
v_gene: TRBV7-9
j_gene: TRBJ2-6
CDR3aa: ASSSLTGILT

abundance: NA
v_gene: TRBV9
j_gene: TRBJ1-1
CDR3aa: ASSAGTGSAEAF

abundance: NA
v_gene: TRBV11-1
j_gene: TRBJ2-3
CDR3aa: ASSLGLTQY

abundance: NA
v_gene: TRBV13
j_gene: TRBJ2-5
CDR3aa: ASSRGVAEETQY

abundance: once
v_gene: TRBV5-1
j_gene: TRBJ2-1
CDR3aa: ASSLEASGDYNEQF

abundance: NA
v_gene: TRBV9
j_gene: TRBJ2-2
CDR3aa: ASSVARVPNTGELF

abundance: NA
v_gene: TRBV11-2
j_gene: TRBJ1-1
CDR3aa: ASSLLQQGSMNTEAF

abundance: NA
v_gene: TRBV13
j_gene: TRBJ1-3
CDR3aa: ASSSQQGTGNTIY

abundance: NA
v_gene: TRBV7-6
j_gene: TRBJ2-5
CDR3aa: ASSPRTAQETQY

abundance: once
v_gene: TRBV2
j_gene: TRBJ2-1
CDR3aa: ASRERTSPYNEQF

abundance: NA
v_gene: TRBV7-6
j_gene: TRBJ2-7
CDR3aa: ASSPRATYEQY

abundance: few
v_gene: TRBV7-9
j_gene: TRBJ2-1
CDR3aa: ASSIRAPDEQF

abundance: NA
v_gene: TRBV13
j_gene: TRBJ2-2
CDR3aa: ASSLSSGGPTGELF

abundance: NA
v_gene: TRBV5-4
j_gene: TRBJ2-3
CDR3aa: ASSNSGGDTDTQY

abundance: NA
v_gene: TRBV6-5
j_gene: TRBJ2-7
CDR3aa: ASSSMTDSYEQY

abundance: few
v_gene: TRBV4-1
j_gene: TRBJ2-3
CDR3aa: ASSQAGEVDTQY